Each of the 27 T cell receptor beta chains below was sequenced from the same sample in a study of radiation and T cells in renal cell carcinoma. This table comes from immunoSEQ multiplex PCR, and its TCRdb copy is limited to in-frame clones, with some not included. The sample consists of around 30,000 clones, over 75% of them appearing once. As for time point: blood 4 weeks post-SBRT, at nephrectomy. Documented treatment: 15 Gy SBRT to primary tumor, nephrectomy 4 weeks later. This specimen consisted of blood, obtained from a patient whose treatment included radiotherapy and nephrectomy. The receptor set was obtained from a man in his 60s with renal cell carcinoma.

The CDR3 sequence: CASSLIENTEAFF. The CDR3 DNA sequence: TGTGCCAGCAGCTTAATCGAGAACACTGAAGCTTTCTTT. The rearrangement joins TRBV5-6 to TRBJ1-1, with no clear D. The CDR3 runs 13 residues. CDR1 is SGHDT, CDR2 YYEEEE, per germline. Trimming removed 2 bases from V and 1 base from J, with 6 bases in between. The variable domain in full, with the rest retrieved from reference TRBV5-6 and TRBJ1-1, is DAGVTQSPTHLIKTRGQQVTLRCSPKSGHDTVSWYQQALGQGPQFIFQYYEEEERQRGNFPDRFSGHQFPNYSSELNVNALLLGDSALYLCASSLIENTEAFFGQGTRLTVV.

J is TRBJ1-2 and V is TRBV18; D is perhaps TRBD1 (6 bases). The V gene's germline CDR1 is KGHSH and CDR2 LQKENI. V was shortened by 5 bases and J by 5 bases, with 15 bases between the two germline ends. This CDR3 has 14 amino acids. In DNA, the CDR3 is TGTGCCAGCTCAACCCAGGGGTTCCATTATGGCTACACCTTC. This codes for CASSTQGFHYGYTF.

The gene calls are TRBV2 and TRBJ2-7; possible D gene TRBD2, 6 bases. Germline V lookup: CDR1 SNHLY, CDR2 FYNNEI. The CDR3 covers 16 residues. V shed 6 bases and J shed 0 bases, with 18 bases lying between them. CDR3 sequence reads: CASSAGRQAASYEQYF. The CDR3 DNA reads as TGTGCCAGCAGCGCGGGGAGGCAGGCTGCCTCCTACGAGCAGTACTTC.

In this sample, this clone turned up once. V and J are TRBV18 and TRBJ1-5; possibly TRBD1 for D (5 bases). V lost 3 bases and J lost 6, with 12 bases in between. The V gene's germline CDR1 is KGHSH and CDR2 LQKENI. This CDR3 spans 14 amino acids. The CDR3 DNA sequence: TGTGCCAGCTCACCCGGGGGGATGGCTCAGCCCCAGCATTTT. It encodes CASSPGGMAQPQHF.

This sequence joins TRBV5-1 and TRBJ2-3; no clear D gene. Deletions cut 0 bases from V and 4 bases from J, with 12 bases between. CDR1 and CDR2 (germline): SGHRS, YFSETQ. This CDR3 has 15 amino acids. The DNA of the CDR3 is TGCGCCAGCAGCTTGGGGGTATTCGATCCAGATACGCAGTATTTT. Amino acids: CASSLGVFDPDTQYF.

This chain joins TRBV5-1 and TRBJ2-7, with D possibly called TRBD1 or TRBD2 (5 bases each). The CDR3 has 14 residues. CDR1 and CDR2 (germline): SGHRS, YFSETQ. The ends were cut back, 3 bases at V and 2 bases at J, with 12 bases in the middle. CDR3 bases: TGCGCCAGCAGCTCTCAGGGACGCACCTACGAGCAGTACTTC. Amino acid sequence: CASSSQGRTYEQYF.

The chain recombines TRBV7-9 with TRBJ2-7; D gene uncertain. CDR3 size: 13 residues. Germline V gene data show CDR1 as SEHNR and CDR2 as FQNEAQ (reference sequence). V was cut by 1 base and J by 6 bases, with 10 bases left in between. The CDR3 DNA is TGTGCCAGCAGCTTAGTCGAGACGGGCGAGCAGTACTTC. Its translation: CASSLVETGEQYF.

DNA of the CDR3: TGTGCCAGCAGCTTAAGTTCAGGAGCATCAACTAATGAAAAACTGTTTTTT. Translated: CASSLSSGASTNEKLFF. The gene calls are TRBV5-4 and TRBJ1-4; D ambiguous. Trimming left V 2 bases short and J 0 bases short, with 14 bases between. Germline V gene data show CDR1 as SGHNT and CDR2 as YYREEE (reference sequence). The CDR3 sequence is 17 residues long.

This sequence joins TRBV6-6 and TRBJ2-2; possibly TRBD1 for D (5 bases). Germline values: CDR1 MNHNY, CDR2 SVGAGI (reference sequence). The V and J ends lost 2 bases and 1 base respectively, with 5 bases between them. CDR3 size: 14 residues. CDR3: CASSYTGNTGELFF. As DNA, the CDR3 is TGTGCCAGCAGTTACACAGGGAACACCGGGGAGCTGTTTTTT.

The V and J genes are TRBV19 and TRBJ1-4; D is ambiguous. V lost 0 bases and J 8 bases, leaving 7 bases between the germline ends. Germline loops: CDR1 LNHDA, CDR2 SQIVND (reference sequence). The CDR3 is 13 amino acids. CDR3 amino acids: CASSIDTGEKLFF. CDR3 nucleotide sequence: TGTGCCAGTAGTATAGATACCGGAGAAAAACTGTTTTTT.

The V gene is TRBV25-1, the J gene TRBJ1-2, with D possibly TRBD1 on 5 matching bases. CDR1 is MGHDK, CDR2 SYGVNS, per germline. V lost 3 bases, J lost 8 bases, and 16 bases lay in between. CDR3 length: 14 amino acids. The DNA of the CDR3 is TGTGCCAGCAGTGATGGGGCCCTGCCCTTCGGCTACACCTTC. It encodes CASSDGALPFGYTF.

The chain combines TRBV30 with TRBJ2-1, with D hard to call. Germline V gene lookup returns CDR1 GTSNPN and CDR2 SVGIG (reference sequence). The V gene lost 2 bases and the J gene lost 2 bases, with 13 bases spanning the gap. This CDR3 is 15 amino acids long. In DNA, the CDR3 is TGTGCCTGGAGTCCTCCCGGGCTGGCCTACAATGAGCAGTTCTTC. Residues: CAWSPPGLAYNEQFF.

The V gene is TRBV9, the J gene TRBJ2-7; unclear D gene. V lost 1 base and J lost 3, with 11 bases in between. Per the germline V gene, CDR1 is SGDLS and CDR2 is YYNGEE. CDR3 length equals 14 residues. CDR3: CASSVSSQNYEQYF. As DNA, the CDR3 is TGTGCCAGCAGCGTATCGTCTCAAAACTACGAGCAGTACTTC.

V and J are TRBV5-4 and TRBJ2-7; TRBD1 might be the D (5 bases). CDR3 length: 13 amino acids. V shed 0 bases and J shed 3 bases, with 7 bases lying between them. Germline CDR1 reads SGHNT; CDR2 reads YYREEE (reference sequence). CDR3 sequence reads: CASSLDRNYEQYF. The CDR3 DNA is TGTGCCAGCAGCTTGGACAGGAACTACGAGCAGTACTTC.

This rearrangement joins TRBV7-9 to TRBJ2-1; D uncertain. The CDR3 totals 13 residues. The V end was cut by 1 base, the J end by 5 bases, with 6 bases between. CDR1 SEHNR and CDR2 FQNEAQ come from the germline V gene (reference sequence). The chain's CDR3 is CASSLGPDNEQFF. CDR3 nucleotide sequence: TGTGCCAGCAGCTTAGGCCCAGACAATGAGCAGTTCTTC. The full variable domain, its missing parts supplied by reference TRBV7-9 and TRBJ2-1, is DTGVSQNPRHKITKRGQNVTFRCDPISEHNRLYWYRQTLGQGPEFLTYFQNEAQLEKSRLLSDRFSAERPKGSFSTLEIQRTEQGDSAMYLCASSLGPDNEQFFGPGTRLTVL.

This sequence joins TRBV6-6 and TRBJ2-1; D perhaps matches TRBD1 (6 bases). V lost 6 bases and J 2 bases, leaving 14 bases between the germline ends. The CDR3 contains 15 residues. The germline V gene has CDR1 MNHNY and CDR2 SVGAGI (reference sequence). CDR3 amino acids: CASRPATGTYNEQFF. In DNA form, the CDR3 reads TGTGCCAGCAGACCCGCGACAGGTACCTACAATGAGCAGTTCTTC.

This rearrangement joins TRBV4-2 to TRBJ1-2; D is perhaps TRBD1 (5 bases). The V gene lost 1 base and the J gene lost 4 bases, with 13 bases spanning the gap. Germline CDR1 and CDR2: LGHNA and YNFKEQ. The CDR3 has 15 amino acids. CDR3 amino acids: CASSQGDAVGYGYTF. The DNA for the CDR3 is TGTGCCAGCAGCCAAGGGGACGCGGTTGGCTATGGCTACACCTTC.

This clone occurred a few times. The chain carries TRBV29-1 and TRBJ2-7; TRBD1 aligns across 8 bases. This CDR3 spans 12 amino acids. Germline V lookup: CDR1 SQVTM, CDR2 ANQGSEA. V was pared by 7 bases and J by 6 bases, with 8 bases of the junction left unmatched. CDR3 in DNA: TGCAGCGCACTGACAGGGGCTGTCGAGCAGTACTTC. Protein product: CSALTGAVEQYF.

The genes are TRBV5-4 and TRBJ2-7; TRBD1 might be the D (6 bases). Germline V gene data show CDR1 as SGHNT and CDR2 as YYREEE (reference sequence). The CDR3 covers 13 residues. V shed 4 bases and J shed 7 bases, with 15 bases lying between them. CDR3 region: CASSTDRWGEQYF. Here the CDR3 DNA reads TGTGCCAGCAGCACCGACAGGTGGGGGGAGCAGTACTTC.

This clone was counted between two and nine times. The chain employs TRBV2 and TRBJ2-3; D is possibly TRBD2 (7 bases). CDR1 and CDR2 (germline): SNHLY, FYNNEI. The V end was cut by 6 bases, the J end by 2 bases, with 15 bases between. The CDR3 is made up of 15 amino acids. This CDR3 is CASSLGGAHTDTQYF. Written as DNA, the CDR3 is TGTGCCAGCAGCTTAGGGGGGGCCCACACAGATACGCAGTATTTT.

This rearrangement joins TRBV6-5 to TRBJ2-7; TRBD2 matches 11 bases. CDR1 is MNHEY and CDR2 is SVGAGI in the germline V gene. CDR3 length equals 15 residues. The V and J ends lost 2 bases and 3 bases, in that order; junction bases with no gene match: 3. This chain's CDR3 is CASSYTGLAVYEQYF. Written as DNA, the CDR3 is TGTGCCAGCAGTTACACGGGACTAGCGGTCTACGAGCAGTACTTC.

The chain uses TRBV18 and TRBJ2-5; D gene ambiguous. CDR1 is KGHSH and CDR2 is LQKENI in the germline V gene. The ends were cut back, 3 bases at V and 7 bases at J, with 9 bases in the middle. This CDR3 has 12 residues. The CDR3, as DNA: TGTGCCAGCTCACCGTGGATGGGGACCCAGTACTTC. Encoded protein: CASSPWMGTQYF. Supplemented by reference TRBV18 and TRBJ2-5, the full variable domain reads NAGVMQNPRHLVRRRGQEARLRCSPMKGHSHVYWYRQLPEEGLKFMVYLQKENIIDESGMPKERFSAEFPKEGPSILRIQQVVRGDSAAYFCASSPWMGTQYFGPGTRLLVL.

This rearrangement joins TRBV12-5 to TRBJ2-3; 12 nucleotides align to TRBD2. The V gene's germline CDR1 is LGHNT and CDR2 FRNRAP. CDR3 length: 16 amino acids. The trim removed 3 bases at V and 3 bases at J, leaving 4 bases unmatched. CDR3 sequence: CASGLGLAGRTDTQYF. The CDR3 bases are TGTGCTAGTGGTTTAGGACTAGCGGGAAGAACAGATACGCAGTATTTT.

The rearrangement uses TRBV4-1 and TRBJ2-2; perhaps D is TRBD1 or TRBD2 (6 bases each). Germline V gene lookup returns CDR1 MGHRA and CDR2 YSYEKL. Trimming pared 0 bases from V and 4 bases from J, leaving 18 bases between. The CDR3 extends over 18 amino acids. This CDR3 reads CASSQDRGRLDGTGELFF. The CDR3 nucleotides read TGCGCCAGCAGCCAAGATCGGGGGCGACTAGACGGCACCGGGGAGCTGTTTTTT.

The rearrangement links TRBV19 to TRBJ2-1, with D unresolved. The V gene lost 1 base and the J gene lost 0 bases, with 7 bases spanning the gap. Germline V lookup: CDR1 LNHDA, CDR2 SQIVND (reference sequence). The CDR3 has 15 residues. The CDR3 DNA follows: TGTGCCAGTAGTATAGGGGCAAGCTCCTACAATGAGCAGTTCTTC. It is translated as CASSIGASSYNEQFF.

V is TRBV5-8 and J is TRBJ2-1; D is undetermined. The germline gives CDR1 SGHTS, CDR2 YDEGEE. Trimming left V 1 base short and J 8 bases short, with 13 bases between. This CDR3 spans 14 amino acids. The CDR3, as DNA: TGTGCCAGCAGCTTGAAGGTCTTCCTCGATGAGCAGTTCTTC. The encoded protein is CASSLKVFLDEQFF.

The chain uses TRBV10-3 and TRBJ1-1; the D gene is possibly TRBD1 (5 bases). Trimming stripped 6 bases from V and 1 base from J, with 15 bases between. CDR3 length equals 15 residues. Germline V gives CDR1 ENHRY, CDR2 SYGVKD. CDR3 sequence (DNA): TGTGCCATCAGGGGCTGGGACGGGGCGAACACTGAAGCTTTCTTT. Its protein is CAIRGWDGANTEAFF.